Listed below are T cell receptor beta chains from one sample, sequenced in a study of cytomegalovirus exposure and HLA in healthy donors. Clones were read by immunoSEQ multiplex PCR, and TCRdb kept only the in-frame ones, dropping some. The sample records approximately 220,000 clones, approximately 82% being singletons. Sequencing used PBMCs. These receptors were taken from a man aged 18 to 35 in good health and CMV-seronegative. Both conserved end residues are part of each CDR3. The order of the fields is V gene, clone size, D gene, J gene, CDR3 protein, CDR3 DNA. The D gene is left open where the match is weak. Only some rows state a clone size, as once, few, many or a class for expanded clones.

TRBV6-5	NA	TRBD1	TRBJ2-1	CASSATRGQAREQFF	TGTGCCAGCAGTGCGACCAGGGGGCAGGCGCGTGAGCAGTTCTTC
TRBV6-1	NA	NA	TRBJ1-2	CASGEGRGYTF	TGTGCCAGCGGCGAGGGAAGAGGCTACACCTTC
TRBV5-8	NA	TRBD1	TRBJ2-1	CASSLESRQGAPGNEQFF	TGTGCCAGCAGCTTGGAGTCAAGACAGGGGGCCCCGGGGAATGAGCAGTTCTTC
TRBV14	NA	NA	TRBJ1-1	CASSQDLFLHTEAFF	TGTGCCAGCAGCCAAGATCTATTCCTTCACACTGAAGCTTTCTTT
TRBV12-5	NA	TRBD2	TRBJ2-2	CASGLVRLAGTSTGELFF	TGTGCTAGTGGTTTGGTACGCCTAGCGGGAACTTCCACCGGGGAGCTGTTTTTT
TRBV5-5	NA	NA	TRBJ2-7	CASSEKTGNPYEQYF	TGTGCCAGCAGCGAGAAAACAGGGAACCCCTACGAGCAGTACTTC
TRBV5-6	NA	TRBD2	TRBJ2-4	CASSWRAGGLNIQYF	TGTGCCAGCAGCTGGCGAGCGGGAGGGCTAAACATTCAGTACTTC
TRBV5-6	once	NA	TRBJ1-2	CASSLGVSGYTF	TGTGCCAGCAGCTTGGGAGTTTCTGGCTACACCTTC
TRBV6-5	NA	NA	TRBJ2-7	CASRSGSSYEQYF	TGTGCCAGCAGGTCGGGGAGCTCCTACGAGCAGTACTTC
TRBV18	NA	TRBD1	TRBJ1-4	CASSSTGATSEKLFF	TGTGCCAGCTCATCGACAGGGGCGACAAGTGAAAAACTGTTTTTT
TRBV2	NA	TRBD1	TRBJ1-5	CASSRDSSNFNQPQHF	TGTGCCAGCAGTAGGGACAGCTCAAATTTCAATCAGCCCCAGCATTTT
TRBV6-1	NA	TRBD2	TRBJ2-1	CATESPAGGNEQFF	TGTGCCACTGAATCCCCAGCGGGAGGCAATGAGCAGTTCTTC
TRBV19	NA	TRBD1	TRBJ2-2	CASSRDRGPGGELFF	TGTGCCAGTAGTAGGGACAGGGGGCCTGGGGGGGAGCTGTTTTTT
TRBV18	NA	TRBD1	TRBJ1-2	CASSPWDSDYGYTF	TGTGCCAGCTCACCCTGGGACAGCGACTATGGCTACACCTTC
TRBV6-5	NA	NA	TRBJ2-5	CASSPDGQGGETQYF	TGTGCCAGCAGTCCAGATGGACAGGGAGGGGAGACCCAGTACTTC
TRBV4-1	NA	NA	TRBJ2-7	CASSQGDTLYEQYF	TGCGCCAGCAGCCAAGGTGACACCCTTTACGAGCAGTACTTC
TRBV5-1	few	TRBD2	TRBJ2-7	CASSGGGLAGVYEQYF	TGCGCCAGCAGCGGGGGGGGACTAGCGGGAGTCTACGAGCAGTACTTC
TRBV28	few	TRBD2	TRBJ2-1	CASRPQREYDEQFF	TGTGCCAGCAGGCCGCAGCGGGAGTACGATGAGCAGTTCTTC
TRBV6-5	once	TRBD1	TRBJ2-1	CASSQGAHSYNEQFF	TGTGCCAGCAGCCAGGGGGCCCACTCCTACAATGAGCAGTTCTTC
TRBV11-2	NA	NA	TRBJ2-7	CASSLFSTAEQYF	TGTGCCAGCAGCTTATTTTCCACTGCCGAGCAGTACTTC
TRBV7-9	NA	TRBD1	TRBJ1-1	CASSRDRDSRNTEAFF	TGTGCCAGCAGCCGGGACAGGGATAGTCGGAACACTGAAGCTTTCTTT
TRBV4-1	NA	NA	TRBJ2-5	CASSQVTIGTQYF	TGCGCCAGCAGCCAAGTGACTATAGGGACCCAGTACTTC
TRBV7-3	NA	NA	TRBJ2-2	CASSLNRGRELFF	TGTGCCAGCAGCTTAAATAGGGGAAGGGAGCTGTTTTTT
TRBV9	NA	TRBD2	TRBJ2-5	CASSSPGDGPGGETQYF	TGTGCCAGCAGCTCACCCGGGGACGGTCCGGGAGGAGAGACCCAGTACTTC
TRBV28	NA	TRBD1	TRBJ2-7	CASSFPGQGYEQYF	TGTGCCAGCAGTTTTCCGGGACAGGGTTACGAGCAGTACTTC
TRBV7-8	NA	TRBD2	TRBJ2-1	CASSAYVRTSGTGNEQFF	TGTGCCAGCAGCGCATATGTCCGGACTAGCGGGACAGGGAATGAGCAGTTCTTC
TRBV5-1	NA	NA	TRBJ1-1	CASSFLSANTEAFF	TGCGCCAGCAGCTTCTTGAGTGCGAACACTGAAGCTTTCTTT
TRBV30	NA	NA	TRBJ2-3	CAWSDRVPDTQYF	TGTGCCTGGAGTGATCGAGTCCCAGATACGCAGTATTTT
TRBV28	NA	TRBD2	TRBJ2-1	CASSFWTSGDNEQFF	TGTGCCAGCAGTTTTTGGACTAGCGGAGACAATGAGCAGTTCTTC
TRBV6-6	NA	NA	TRBJ1-1	CASEGGTEAFF	TGTGCCTCCGAGGGTGGGACTGAAGCTTTCTTT
TRBV5-1	NA	TRBD2	TRBJ2-5	CASSLAGLAGPPRETQYF	TGCGCCAGCAGCTTGGCGGGACTAGCGGGACCTCCCCGGGAGACCCAGTACTTC
TRBV4-1	NA	NA	TRBJ2-3	CASSQTPHAGDTDTQYF	TGCGCCAGCAGCCAGACCCCACACGCAGGGGACACAGATACGCAGTATTTT
TRBV6-5	NA	NA	TRBJ1-1	CASSYSKGAEAFF	TGTGCCAGCAGTTACTCGAAAGGGGCGGAAGCTTTCTTT
TRBV6-5	NA	TRBD2	TRBJ2-7	CASSRTSGSYEQYF	TGTGCCAGCAGCCGGACTAGCGGGAGCTACGAGCAGTACTTC
TRBV10-2	NA	TRBD2	TRBJ2-5	CASSDGLAVRGTQYF	TGCGCCAGCAGTGATGGACTAGCGGTACGAGGGACCCAGTACTTC
TRBV6-5	NA	NA	TRBJ1-6	CASSYSPYNSPLHF	TGTGCCAGCAGTTACTCTCCGTATAATTCACCCCTCCACTTT
TRBV11-2	NA	NA	TRBJ2-3	CASSFAPTGTQYF	TGTGCCAGCAGCTTCGCCCCTACGGGTACGCAGTATTTT
TRBV6-5	NA	TRBD2	TRBJ2-2	CASSYSRGGGTGELFF	TGTGCCAGCAGTTACTCACGGGGCGGGGGGACCGGGGAGCTGTTTTTT
TRBV7-9	NA	NA	TRBJ2-3	CSSSHVYGNGGPSDTQYF	TGTTCCAGCAGCCACGTTTATGGGAATGGAGGGCCCTCAGATACGCAGTATTTT
TRBV6-5	NA	NA	TRBJ1-2	CASSYSAGFGYTF	TGTGCCAGCAGTTACTCAGCGGGGTTTGGCTACACCTTC
TRBV25-1	NA	TRBD2	TRBJ2-7	CASSDDIRTSGEQYF	TGTGCCAGCAGTGACGATATACGGACTAGCGGAGAGCAGTACTTC
TRBV28	few	TRBD2	TRBJ2-4	CASSLWGGRMRNIQYF	TGTGCCAGCAGTTTATGGGGCGGGAGAATGAGAAACATTCAGTACTTC
TRBV2	NA	NA	TRBJ2-7	CASSWAGEQYF	TGTGCCAGCAGTTGGGCTGGAGAGCAGTACTTC
TRBV5-1	once	NA	TRBJ2-2	CASSLTGTNTGELFF	TGCGCCAGCAGCTTGACCGGGACGAACACCGGGGAGCTGTTTTTT
TRBV19	NA	NA	TRBJ2-1	CASSSSGNEQFF	TGTGCCAGTAGTTCCAGCGGAAATGAGCAGTTCTTC
TRBV27	NA	TRBD1	TRBJ2-7	CASSSTGTGSFGQYF	TGTGCCAGCAGTTCCACCGGGACAGGGTCATTTGGGCAGTACTTC
TRBV7-9	NA	NA	TRBJ1-2	CSSSSSVGQGAWGYTF	TGTTCCAGCAGCTCCTCGGTAGGACAAGGCGCTTGGGGCTACACCTTC
TRBV6-4	NA	TRBD1	TRBJ1-1	CASKKEDRVNTEAFF	TGTGCCAGCAAAAAGGAGGACAGGGTGAACACTGAAGCTTTCTTT
TRBV21-1	NA	NA	TRBJ2-7	CASSKVISGYEQYF	TGTGCCAGCAGCAAAGTTATTTCGGGCTACGAGCAGTACTTC
TRBV11-2	NA	TRBD2	TRBJ2-3	CASSLILAGLTDTQYF	TGTGCCAGCAGCTTAATACTAGCGGGACTTACAGATACGCAGTATTTT
TRBV19	NA	NA	TRBJ1-5	CASSIDRQYSNQPQHF	TGTGCCAGTAGTATAGATCGCCAGTATAGCAATCAGCCCCAGCATTTT
TRBV9	NA	NA	TRBJ2-2	CASRETGNTGELFF	TGCGCCAGCAGGGAAACAGGGAACACCGGGGAGCTGTTTTTT
TRBV15	NA	NA	TRBJ1-1	CATSRVTEQNTEAFF	TGTGCCACCAGCAGAGTAACAGAACAGAACACTGAAGCTTTCTTT
TRBV7-9	NA	NA	TRBJ2-3	CASSLGKAASTDTQYF	TGTGCCAGCAGCTTAGGAAAGGCGGCTAGCACAGATACGCAGTATTTT
TRBV4-2	once	TRBD2	TRBJ2-6	CASSQVLAVRSGANVLTF	TGTGCCAGCAGCCAAGTACTAGCGGTGCGCTCTGGGGCCAACGTCCTGACTTTC
TRBV19	NA	TRBD1	TRBJ2-7	CASSAGQGRPGQYF	TGTGCCAGTAGTGCGGGACAGGGTCGGCCCGGGCAGTACTTC
TRBV30	NA	TRBD2	TRBJ2-7	CAWRRTSGSYEQYF	TGTGCCTGGAGAAGGACTAGCGGGAGCTACGAGCAGTACTTC
TRBV7-9	NA	TRBD1	TRBJ2-7	CASSPAAGTGDVYEQYF	TGTGCCAGCAGCCCAGCTGCCGGGACAGGGGACGTATACGAGCAGTACTTC
TRBV7-2	NA	NA	TRBJ2-7	CASSSPSVTYEQYF	TGTGCCAGCAGCTCACCTAGCGTAACCTACGAGCAGTACTTC
TRBV11-3	NA	TRBD2	TRBJ2-1	CASSRLADSSYNEQFF	TGTGCCAGCAGCCGACTAGCGGACAGCTCCTACAATGAGCAGTTCTTC